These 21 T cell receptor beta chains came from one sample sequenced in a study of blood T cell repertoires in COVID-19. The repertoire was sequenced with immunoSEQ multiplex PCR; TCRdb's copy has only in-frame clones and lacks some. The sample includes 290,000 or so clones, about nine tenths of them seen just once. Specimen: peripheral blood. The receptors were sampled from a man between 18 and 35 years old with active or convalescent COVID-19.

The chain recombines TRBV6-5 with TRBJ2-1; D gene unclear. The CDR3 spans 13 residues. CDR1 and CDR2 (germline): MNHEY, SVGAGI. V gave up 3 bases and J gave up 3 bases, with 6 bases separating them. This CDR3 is CASSYSGYNEQFF. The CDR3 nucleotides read TGTGCCAGCAGTTATTCGGGCTACAATGAGCAGTTCTTC.

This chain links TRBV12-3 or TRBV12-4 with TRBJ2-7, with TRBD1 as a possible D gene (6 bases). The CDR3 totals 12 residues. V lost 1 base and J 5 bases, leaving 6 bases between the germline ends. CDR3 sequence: CASSLGGHEQYF. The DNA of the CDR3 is TGTGCCAGCAGTTTAGGGGGGCACGAGCAGTACTTC.

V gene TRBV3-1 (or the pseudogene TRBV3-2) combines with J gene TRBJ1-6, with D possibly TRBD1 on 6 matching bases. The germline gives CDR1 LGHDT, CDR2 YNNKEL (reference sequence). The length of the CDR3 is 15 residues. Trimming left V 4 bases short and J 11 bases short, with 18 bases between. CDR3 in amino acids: CASSLGAGNQTPLHF. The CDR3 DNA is TGTGCCAGCAGCCTGGGGGCAGGGAACCAGACACCCCTCCACTTT.

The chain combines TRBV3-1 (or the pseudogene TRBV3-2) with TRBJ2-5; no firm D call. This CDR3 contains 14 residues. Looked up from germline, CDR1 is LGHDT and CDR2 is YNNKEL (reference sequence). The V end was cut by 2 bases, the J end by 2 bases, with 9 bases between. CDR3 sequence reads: CASSQLFSQETQYF. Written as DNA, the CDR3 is TGTGCCAGCAGCCAATTGTTTAGTCAAGAGACCCAGTACTTC.

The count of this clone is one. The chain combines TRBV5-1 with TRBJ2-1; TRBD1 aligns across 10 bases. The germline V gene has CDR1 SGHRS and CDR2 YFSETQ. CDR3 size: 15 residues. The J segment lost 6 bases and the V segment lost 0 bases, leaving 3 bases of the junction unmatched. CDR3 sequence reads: CASSLGQGAINEQFF. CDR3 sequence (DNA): TGCGCCAGCAGCTTGGGACAGGGGGCTATCAATGAGCAGTTCTTC. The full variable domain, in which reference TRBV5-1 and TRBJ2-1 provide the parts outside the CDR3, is KAGVTQTPRYLIKTRGQQVTLSCSPISGHRSVSWYQQTPGQGLQFLFEYFSETQRNKGNFPGRFSGRQFSNSRSEMNVSTLELGDSALYLCASSLGQGAINEQFFGPGTRLTVL.

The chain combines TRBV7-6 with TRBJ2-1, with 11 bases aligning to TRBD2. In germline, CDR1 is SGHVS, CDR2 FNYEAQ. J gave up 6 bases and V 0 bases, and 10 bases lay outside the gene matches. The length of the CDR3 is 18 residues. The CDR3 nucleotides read TGTGCCAGCAGCTTAGCGCGGCCTAGCGGGAGGATAGTCAATGAGCAGTTCTTC. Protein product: CASSLARPSGRIVNEQFF.

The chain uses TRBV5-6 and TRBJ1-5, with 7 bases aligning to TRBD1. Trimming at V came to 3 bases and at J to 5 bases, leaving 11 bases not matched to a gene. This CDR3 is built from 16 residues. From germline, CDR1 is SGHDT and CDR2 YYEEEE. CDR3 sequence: CASSSLPDRADQPQHF. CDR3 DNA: TGTGCCAGCAGCTCGCTACCAGACAGGGCGGATCAGCCCCAGCATTTT.

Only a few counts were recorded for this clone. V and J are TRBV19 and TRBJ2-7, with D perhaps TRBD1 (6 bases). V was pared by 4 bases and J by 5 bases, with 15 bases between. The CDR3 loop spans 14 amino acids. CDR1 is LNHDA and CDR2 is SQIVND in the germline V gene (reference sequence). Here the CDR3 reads CASSSRGRTDEQYF. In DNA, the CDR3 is TGTGCCAGTAGTAGCAGGGGACGCACCGACGAGCAGTACTTC.

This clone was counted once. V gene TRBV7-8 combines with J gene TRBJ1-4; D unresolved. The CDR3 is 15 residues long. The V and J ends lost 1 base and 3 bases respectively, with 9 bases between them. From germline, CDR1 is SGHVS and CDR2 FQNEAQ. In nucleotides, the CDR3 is TGTGCCAGCAGCTTAGAGAACAGCCCTAATGAAAAACTGTTTTTT. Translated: CASSLENSPNEKLFF.

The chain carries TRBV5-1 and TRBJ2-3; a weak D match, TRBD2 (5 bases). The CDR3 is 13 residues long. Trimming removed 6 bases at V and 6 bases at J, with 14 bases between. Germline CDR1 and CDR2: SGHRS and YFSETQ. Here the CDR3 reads CASTEAVADTQYF. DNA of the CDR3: TGCGCCAGCACCGAAGCGGTCGCTGATACGCAGTATTTT. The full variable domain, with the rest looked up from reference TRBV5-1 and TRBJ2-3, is KAGVTQTPRYLIKTRGQQVTLSCSPISGHRSVSWYQQTPGQGLQFLFEYFSETQRNKGNFPGRFSGRQFSNSRSEMNVSTLELGDSALYLCASTEAVADTQYFGPGTRLTVL.

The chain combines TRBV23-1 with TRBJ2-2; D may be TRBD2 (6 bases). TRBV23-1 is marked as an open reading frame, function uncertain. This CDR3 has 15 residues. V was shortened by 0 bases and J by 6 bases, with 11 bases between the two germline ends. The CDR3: CASSQSSGGAGELFF. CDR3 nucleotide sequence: TGCGCCAGCAGTCAATCATCTGGAGGGGCCGGGGAGCTGTTTTTT.

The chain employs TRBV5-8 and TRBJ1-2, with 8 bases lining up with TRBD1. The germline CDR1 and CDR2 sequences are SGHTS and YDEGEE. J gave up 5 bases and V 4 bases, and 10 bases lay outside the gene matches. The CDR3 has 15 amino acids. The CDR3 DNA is TGTGCCAGCAGCGACCGGGACAGGTCCATTTATGGCTACACCTTC. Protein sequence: CASSDRDRSIYGYTF.

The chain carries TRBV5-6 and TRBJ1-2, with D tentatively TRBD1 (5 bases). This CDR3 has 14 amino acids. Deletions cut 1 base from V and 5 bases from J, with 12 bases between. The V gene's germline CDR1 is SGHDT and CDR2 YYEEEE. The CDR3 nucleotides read TGTGCCAGCAGCTTGTTAGGGGATGGGTATGGCTACACCTTC. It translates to CASSLLGDGYGYTF.

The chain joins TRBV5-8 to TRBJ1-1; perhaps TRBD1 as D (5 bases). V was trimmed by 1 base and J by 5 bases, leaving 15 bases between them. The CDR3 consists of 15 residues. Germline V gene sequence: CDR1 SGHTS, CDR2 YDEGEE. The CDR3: CASSLQDRGGTEAFF. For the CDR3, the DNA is TGTGCCAGCAGCTTGCAGGACCGGGGGGGGACTGAAGCTTTCTTT.

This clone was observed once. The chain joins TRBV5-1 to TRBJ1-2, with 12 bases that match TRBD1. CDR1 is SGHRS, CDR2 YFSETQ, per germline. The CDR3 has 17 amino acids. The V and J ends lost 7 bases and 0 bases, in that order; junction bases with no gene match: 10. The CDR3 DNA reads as TGCGCCAGCGGGGGACAGGGGGCATCCTCCTCTAACTATGGCTACACCTTC. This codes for CASGGQGASSSNYGYTF.

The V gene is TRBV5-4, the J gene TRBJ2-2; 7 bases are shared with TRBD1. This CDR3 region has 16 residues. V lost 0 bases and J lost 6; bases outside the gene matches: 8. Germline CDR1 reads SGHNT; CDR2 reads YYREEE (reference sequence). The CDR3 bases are TGTGCCAGCAGCTTGGATCTCAGGGGGAGATCCGGGGAGCTGTTTTTT. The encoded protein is CASSLDLRGRSGELFF.

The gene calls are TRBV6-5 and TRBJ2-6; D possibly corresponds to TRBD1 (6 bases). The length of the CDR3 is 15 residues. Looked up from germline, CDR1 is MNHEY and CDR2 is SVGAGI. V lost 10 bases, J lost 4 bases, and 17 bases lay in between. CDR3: CATSRTGSGANVLTF. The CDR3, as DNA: TGTGCCACCTCCCGTACAGGGTCCGGGGCCAACGTCCTGACTTTC.

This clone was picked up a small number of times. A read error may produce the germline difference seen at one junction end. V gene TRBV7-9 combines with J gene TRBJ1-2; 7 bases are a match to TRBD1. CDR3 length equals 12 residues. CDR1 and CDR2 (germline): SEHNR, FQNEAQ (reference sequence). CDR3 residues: CASSNIVRGSSF. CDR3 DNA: TGTGCCAGCAGCAACATAGTCAGGGGGTCGTCCTTC.

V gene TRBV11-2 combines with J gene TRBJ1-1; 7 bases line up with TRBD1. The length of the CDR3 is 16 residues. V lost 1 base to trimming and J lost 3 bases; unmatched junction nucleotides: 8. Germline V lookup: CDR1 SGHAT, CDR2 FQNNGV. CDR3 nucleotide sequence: TGTGCCAGCAGCTTAGTAGGCAGGGGGATGGACACTGAAGCTTTCTTT. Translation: CASSLVGRGMDTEAFF.

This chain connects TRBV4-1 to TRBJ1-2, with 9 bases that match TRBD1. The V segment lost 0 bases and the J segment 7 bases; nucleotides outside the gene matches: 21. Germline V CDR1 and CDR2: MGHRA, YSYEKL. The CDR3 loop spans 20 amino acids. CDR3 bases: TGCGCCAGCAGCCAAGATGCCCTACCGGGACAGGGCCCTGGCTTAGGTGGCTACACCTTC. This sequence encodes CASSQDALPGQGPGLGGYTF.

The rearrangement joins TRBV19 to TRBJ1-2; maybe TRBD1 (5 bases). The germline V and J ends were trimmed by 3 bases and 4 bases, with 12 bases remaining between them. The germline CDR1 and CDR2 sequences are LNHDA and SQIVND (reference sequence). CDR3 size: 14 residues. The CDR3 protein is CASSMGQPFYGYTF. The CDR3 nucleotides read TGTGCCAGTAGTATGGGGCAGCCTTTCTATGGCTACACCTTC.